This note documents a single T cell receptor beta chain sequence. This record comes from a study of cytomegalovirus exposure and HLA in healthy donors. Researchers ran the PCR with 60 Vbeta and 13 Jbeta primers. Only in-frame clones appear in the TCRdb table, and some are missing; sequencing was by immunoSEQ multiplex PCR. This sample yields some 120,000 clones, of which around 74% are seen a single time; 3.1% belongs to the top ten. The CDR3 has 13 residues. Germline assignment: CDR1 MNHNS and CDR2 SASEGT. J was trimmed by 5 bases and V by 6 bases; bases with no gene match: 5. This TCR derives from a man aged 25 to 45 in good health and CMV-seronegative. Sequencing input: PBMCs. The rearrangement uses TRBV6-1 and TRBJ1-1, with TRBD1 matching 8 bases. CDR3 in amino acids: CASRTRGLTEAFF. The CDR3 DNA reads TGTGCCAGCAGGACCAGGGGGCTGACTGAAGCTTTCTTT.